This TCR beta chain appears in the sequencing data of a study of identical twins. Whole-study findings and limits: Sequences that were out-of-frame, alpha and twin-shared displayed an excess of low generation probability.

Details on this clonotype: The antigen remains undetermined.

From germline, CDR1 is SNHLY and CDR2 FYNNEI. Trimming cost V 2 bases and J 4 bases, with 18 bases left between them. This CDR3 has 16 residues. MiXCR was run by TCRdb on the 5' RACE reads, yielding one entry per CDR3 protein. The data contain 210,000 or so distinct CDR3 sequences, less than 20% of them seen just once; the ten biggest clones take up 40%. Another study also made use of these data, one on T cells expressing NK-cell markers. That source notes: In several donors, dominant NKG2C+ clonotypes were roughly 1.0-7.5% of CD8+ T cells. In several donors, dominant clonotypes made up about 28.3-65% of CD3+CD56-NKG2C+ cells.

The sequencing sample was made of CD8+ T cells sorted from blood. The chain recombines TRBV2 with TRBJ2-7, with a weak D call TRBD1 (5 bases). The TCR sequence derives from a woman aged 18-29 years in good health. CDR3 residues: CASSEKATGVQYEQYF. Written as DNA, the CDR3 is TGTGCCAGCAGTGAAAAGGCTACAGGAGTTCAGTACGAGCAGTACTTC.